This T cell receptor beta chain derives from a study of T cell clusters in autoimmune cytopenias. Study information: A median of roughly 50,000 TRB reads per sample yielded a median about 2,500 distinct clonotypes. Study-wide findings and caveats: The T cell clusters were defined only in silico, without experimental functional validation. TRB repertoire shifts in secondary cytopenia and chronic lymphocytic leukemia mostly reflected lymphoma, not autoimmunity. Compared with active autoimmune hepatitis patients, healthy donors showed about 3.2-fold more exclusive TRB clusters.

TRB was amplified by touch-down multiplex PCR, primer pools A and B combined. TCRdb re-called the multiplex PCR reads; every CDR3 protein appears as one record, without DNA. The sample data list several thousand distinct CDR3 sequences. The CDR3 spans 15 residues. CDR1 is MNHEY, CDR2 SMNVEV, per germline (reference sequence). Each sample's input was 250 ng genomic DNA, approximately 37,500 genome equivalents. Frequency places this clonotype as medium-sized (0.01 to 0.1%). Its target is not known. This TCR came from a human donor with an autoimmune cytopenia or autoimmune hepatitis (not recorded which). Sequenced input: peripheral blood. The genes are TRBV27 and TRBJ2-1; the TRBD2 assignment by TCRdb is unverifiable without DNA. CDR3 amino acids: CATLDPRRSYNEQFF.